A selection of T cell receptor beta chains follows, all from one sample in a study of response to subunit inactivated influenza vaccine. TCRdb re-derived calls from the RT-PCR reads in MiXCR, one entry per CDR3 protein. The sample includes 600,000 to 850,000 distinct CDR3 sequences, less than 15% of them seen just once. Material: PBMCs from blood, obtained around 15 days before vaccination. The receptors stem from a man aged 50-59 years who received an inactivated influenza vaccine. Both conserved end residues are part of each CDR3. D genes are given only for firm matches. Not every row has a clone size; where given, it reads once, few, many or a size class.

TRBJ2-7	TRBV5-5	TRBD1	few	TGTGCCAGCAGCCTTCTGGCAGGGGGTTACGACGAGCAGTACTTC	CASSLLAGGYDEQYF
TRBJ2-1	TRBV20-1	TRBD2	few	TGCAGTGCTAGAGATCCCATAGCGGGCCTCTTAAATGAGCAGTTCTTC	CSARDPIAGLLNEQFF
TRBJ1-5	TRBV6-2/TRBV6-3	-	few	TGTGCCAGCAGTTACATGGGTGATAGCAATCAGCCCCAGCATTTT	CASSYMGDSNQPQHF
TRBJ2-1	TRBV27	TRBD2	few	TGTGCCAGCAGTTTCTGGACTAGCGGGAGCCACAATGAGCAGTTCTTC	CASSFWTSGSHNEQFF
TRBJ1-5	TRBV12-3/TRBV12-4	TRBD1	few	TGTGCCAGCAGACAAGGACAGGCGGTTCAGCCCCAGCATTTT	CASRQGQAVQPQHF
TRBJ2-7	TRBV20-1	-	-	TGCAGTGCTGGGGACATGTACGAGCAGTACTTC	CSAGDMYEQYF
TRBJ1-1	TRBV5-1	-	-	TGCGCCAGCAGCTTGTGGGCAGGGGAGGACACTGAAGCTTTCTTT	CASSLWAGEDTEAFF
TRBJ2-2	TRBV5-1	-	-	TGCGCCAGCAGCTTGCCCGGGAGCACCGGGGAGCTGTTTTTT	CASSLPGSTGELFF
TRBJ2-5	TRBV20-1	-	-	TGCAGTGCTAGACCAGGACATGATCAGACCCAGTACTTC	CSARPGHDQTQYF
TRBJ2-1	TRBV6-2/TRBV6-3	TRBD2	-	TGTGCCAGCAGTTACGTCCCCGGGGGGGGGTACAATGAGCAGTTCTTC	CASSYVPGGGYNEQFF
TRBJ2-2	TRBV12-3/TRBV12-4	-	few	TGTGCCAGCAGCCCGAGGGTTCTGGGGGAGCTGTTTTTT	CASSPRVLGELFF
TRBJ1-1	TRBV11-2	-	few	TGTGCCAGCAGCCAGGGGCCGAACTTTGAAGCTTTCTTT	CASSQGPNFEAFF
TRBJ1-2	TRBV29-1	TRBD1	-	TGCAGCGTTGAAAAGGACAGGGTGGGCTACACCTTC	CSVEKDRVGYTF
TRBJ2-5	TRBV15	TRBD2	-	TGTGCCACCAGCGGTCGTACTAGCGGGGATGGGGAGACCCAGTACTTC	CATSGRTSGDGETQYF
TRBJ1-5	TRBV7-9	-	-	TGTGCCAGCAGCTTAGGTACAGGTCTACTCTATCAGCCCCAGCATTTT	CASSLGTGLLYQPQHF
TRBJ2-3	TRBV6-1	TRBD2	-	TGTGCCAGCAGTGTAGCGGGGACCACAGATACGCAGTATTTT	CASSVAGTTDTQYF
TRBJ2-7	TRBV12-3/TRBV12-4	-	-	TGTGCCAGCAGCCCCGGACAGATTGGGACCTACGAGCAGTACTTC	CASSPGQIGTYEQYF
TRBJ1-4	TRBV7-8	TRBD1	-	TGTGCCAGCAGCTTAGCCCCCGGGACAGGGGATGAAAATGAAAAACTGTTTTTT	CASSLAPGTGDENEKLFF
TRBJ1-2	TRBV20-1	-	many	TGCAGTGCTAGAGGAGGAATGAACTATGGCTACACCTTC	CSARGGMNYGYTF
TRBJ1-3	TRBV12-3/TRBV12-4	-	-	TGTGCCAGCAGTGGGACATCTAGGAACACCATATATTTT	CASSGTSRNTIYF
TRBJ2-1	TRBV29-1	-	-	TGCAGCTGCGGGTACAATGAGCAGTTCTTC	CSCGYNEQFF
TRBJ2-1	TRBV29-1	-	-	TGCAGCGTTAAGCAGACCTCCTACAATGAGCAGTTCTTC	CSVKQTSYNEQFF
TRBJ2-3	TRBV5-4	-	few	TGTGCCAGCAGGGCCTGGGATCGCACAGATACGCAGTATTTT	CASRAWDRTDTQYF
TRBJ1-5	TRBV30	TRBD1	-	TGTGCCTGGGGGACAGGGGGCTCCAATCAGCCCCAGCATTTT	CAWGTGGSNQPQHF
TRBJ1-1	TRBV5-1	-	-	TGCGCCAGCAGCTTGGATGGGTCAAAAGCTTTCTTT	CASSLDGSKAFF
TRBJ2-7	TRBV12-3/TRBV12-4	-	many	TGTGCCAGCAGTTTGCTCGGCCGGGCCTACGAGCAGTACTTC	CASSLLGRAYEQYF
TRBJ1-5	TRBV20-1	TRBD1	few	TGCAGTGCTAGAGATCAGACAGGGGGTAATCGTCAGCCCCAGCATTTT	CSARDQTGGNRQPQHF
TRBJ1-6	TRBV28	TRBD1	few	TGTGCCAGCAGCTCGGACAGGGCCCTCTATAATTCACCCCTCCACTTT	CASSSDRALYNSPLHF
TRBJ2-1	TRBV29-1	TRBD2	few	TGCAGCGTTGAAGGTGGTAGCGGGAGTAGGTACAATGAGCAGTTCTTC	CSVEGGSGSRYNEQFF
TRBJ1-3	TRBV18	TRBD1	-	TGTGCCAGCTCAGGCGGGACAGAACGCGGAAACACCATATATTTT	CASSGGTERGNTIYF
TRBJ2-3	TRBV28	-	-	TGTGCCAGCAGCTCCGCCGGGCGTGGGAGGAAGTACACAGATACGCAGTATTTT	CASSSAGRGRKYTDTQYF